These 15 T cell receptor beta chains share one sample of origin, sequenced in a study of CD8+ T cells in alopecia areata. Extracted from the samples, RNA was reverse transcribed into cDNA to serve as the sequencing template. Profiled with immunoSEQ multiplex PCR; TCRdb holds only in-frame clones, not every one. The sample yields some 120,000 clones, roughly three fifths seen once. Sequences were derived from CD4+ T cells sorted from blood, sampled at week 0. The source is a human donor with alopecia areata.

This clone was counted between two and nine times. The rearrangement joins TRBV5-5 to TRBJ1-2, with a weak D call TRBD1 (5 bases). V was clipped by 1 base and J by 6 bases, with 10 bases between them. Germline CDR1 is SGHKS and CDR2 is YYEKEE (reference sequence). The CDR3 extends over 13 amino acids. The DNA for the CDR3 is TGTGCCAGCAGCTTGATGGCAGGGAATGGCTACACCTTC. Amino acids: CASSLMAGNGYTF.

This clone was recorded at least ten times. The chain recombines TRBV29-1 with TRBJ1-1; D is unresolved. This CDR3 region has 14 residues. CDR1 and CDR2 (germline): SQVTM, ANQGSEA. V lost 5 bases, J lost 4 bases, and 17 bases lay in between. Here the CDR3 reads CSVFGFQAATEAFF. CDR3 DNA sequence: TGCAGCGTTTTTGGGTTCCAGGCGGCCACTGAAGCTTTCTTT.

This CDR3 is CASSQGQALGDTQYF. CDR3 bases: TGTGCCAGCAGCCAAGGACAAGCCCTAGGAGATACGCAGTATTTT. The rearrangement joins TRBV4-2 to TRBJ2-3; no firm D call. Deletions cut 1 base from V and 5 bases from J, with 13 bases between. The CDR3 contains 15 residues. Per the germline V gene, CDR1 is LGHNA and CDR2 is YNFKEQ.

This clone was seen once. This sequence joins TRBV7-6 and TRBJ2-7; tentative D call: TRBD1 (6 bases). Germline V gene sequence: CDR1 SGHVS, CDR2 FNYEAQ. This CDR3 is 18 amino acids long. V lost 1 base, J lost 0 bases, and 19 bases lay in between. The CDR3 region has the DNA TGTGCCAGCAGCTTAGGAGTGGCAGGGGCCTTGAACTCCTACGAGCAGTACTTC. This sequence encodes CASSLGVAGALNSYEQYF.

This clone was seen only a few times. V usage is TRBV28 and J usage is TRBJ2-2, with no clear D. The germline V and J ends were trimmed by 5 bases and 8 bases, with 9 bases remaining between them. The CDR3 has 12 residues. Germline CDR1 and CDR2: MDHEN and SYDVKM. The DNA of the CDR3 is TGTGCCAGCAGTCCCGCAGCAGGGGAGCTGTTTTTT. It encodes CASSPAAGELFF. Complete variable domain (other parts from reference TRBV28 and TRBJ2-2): DVKVTQSSRYLVKRTGEKVFLECVQDMDHENMFWYRQDPGLGLRLIYFSYDVKMKEKGDIPEGYSVSREKKERFSLILESASTNQTSMYLCASSPAAGELFFGEGSRLTVL.

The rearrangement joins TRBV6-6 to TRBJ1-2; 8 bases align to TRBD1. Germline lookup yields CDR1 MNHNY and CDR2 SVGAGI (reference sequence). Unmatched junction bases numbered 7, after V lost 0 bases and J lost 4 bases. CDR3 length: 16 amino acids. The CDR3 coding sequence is TGTGCCAGCAGTTACTCGGGCAGGGGGCGCGGCTATGGCTACACCTTC. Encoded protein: CASSYSGRGRGYGYTF.

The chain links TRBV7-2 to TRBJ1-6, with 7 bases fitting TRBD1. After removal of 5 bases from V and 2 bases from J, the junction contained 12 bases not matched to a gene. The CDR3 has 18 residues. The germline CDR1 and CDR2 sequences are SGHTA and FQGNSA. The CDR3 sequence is CASSPRARGGTYNSPLHF. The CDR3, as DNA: TGTGCCAGCAGCCCCAGGGCCAGGGGGGGAACCTATAATTCACCCCTCCACTTT.

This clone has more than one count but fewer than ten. The chain's CDR3 is CASATSEGVLDEQFF. The DNA for the CDR3 is TGTGCCAGCGCGACGAGCGAGGGCGTATTAGATGAGCAGTTCTTC. This chain links TRBV28 with TRBJ2-1; D is possibly TRBD2 (5 bases). The CDR3 is 15 residues long. Per germline, CDR1 MDHEN and CDR2 SYDVKM. Trimming removed 8 bases from V and 8 bases from J, with 22 bases in between.

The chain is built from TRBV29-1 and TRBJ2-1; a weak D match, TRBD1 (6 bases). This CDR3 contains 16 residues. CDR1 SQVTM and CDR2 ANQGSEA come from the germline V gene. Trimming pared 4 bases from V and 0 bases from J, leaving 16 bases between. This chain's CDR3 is CSVGRPTGSSYNEQFF. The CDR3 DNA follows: TGCAGCGTTGGCAGACCAACAGGGAGCTCCTACAATGAGCAGTTCTTC.

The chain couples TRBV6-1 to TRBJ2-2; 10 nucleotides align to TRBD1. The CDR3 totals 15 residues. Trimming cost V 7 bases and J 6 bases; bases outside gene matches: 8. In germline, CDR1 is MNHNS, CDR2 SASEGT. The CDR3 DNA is TGTGCCAGCAAGCCTGACAGGGGGCGAGCCGGGGAGCTGTTTTTT. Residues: CASKPDRGRAGELFF.

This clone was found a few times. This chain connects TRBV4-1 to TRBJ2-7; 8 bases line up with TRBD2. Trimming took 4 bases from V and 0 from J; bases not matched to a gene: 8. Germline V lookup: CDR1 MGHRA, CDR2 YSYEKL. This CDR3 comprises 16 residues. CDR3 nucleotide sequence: TGCGCCAGCAGCCTCCTTAGCGGGGTTAGCTCCTACGAGCAGTACTTC. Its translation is CASSLLSGVSSYEQYF.

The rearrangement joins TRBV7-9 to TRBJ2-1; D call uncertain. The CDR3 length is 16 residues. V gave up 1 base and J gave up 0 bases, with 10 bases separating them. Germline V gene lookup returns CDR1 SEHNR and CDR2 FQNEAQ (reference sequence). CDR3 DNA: TGTGCCAGCAGCTTAGTCGTGGGCACCTCCTACAATGAGCAGTTCTTC. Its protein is CASSLVVGTSYNEQFF.

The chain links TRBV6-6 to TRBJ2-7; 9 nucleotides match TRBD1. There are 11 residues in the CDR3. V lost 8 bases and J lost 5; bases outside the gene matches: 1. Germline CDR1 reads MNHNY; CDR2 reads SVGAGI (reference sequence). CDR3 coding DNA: TGTGCCAGCGGACAGGGGAACGAGCAGTACTTC. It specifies CASGQGNEQYF.

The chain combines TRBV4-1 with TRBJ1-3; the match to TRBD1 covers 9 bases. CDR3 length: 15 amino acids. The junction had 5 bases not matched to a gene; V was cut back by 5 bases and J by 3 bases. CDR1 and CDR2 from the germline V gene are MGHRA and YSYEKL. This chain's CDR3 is CASSNRDRDGNTIYF. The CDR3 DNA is TGCGCCAGCAGCAACCGGGACAGGGATGGAAACACCATATATTTT.

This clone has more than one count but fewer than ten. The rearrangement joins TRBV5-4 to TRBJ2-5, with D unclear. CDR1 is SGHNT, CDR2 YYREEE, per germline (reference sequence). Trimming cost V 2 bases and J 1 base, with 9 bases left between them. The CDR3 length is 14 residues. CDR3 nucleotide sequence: TGTGCCAGCAGCTTTAAACAGTCCCAAGAGACCCAGTACTTC. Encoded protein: CASSFKQSQETQYF.